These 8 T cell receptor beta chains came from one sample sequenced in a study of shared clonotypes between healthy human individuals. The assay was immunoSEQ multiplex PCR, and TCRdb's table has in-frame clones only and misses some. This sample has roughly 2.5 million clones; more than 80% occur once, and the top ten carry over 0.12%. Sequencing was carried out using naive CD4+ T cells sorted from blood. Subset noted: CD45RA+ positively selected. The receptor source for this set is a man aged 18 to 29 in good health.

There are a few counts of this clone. CDR3 sequence (DNA): TGTGCCAGTAGTACCGGCCCCCAGGGAGCCGGGGTGCCTTTCTTT. It specifies CASSTGPQGAGVPFF. This chain uses TRBV19 with TRBJ1-1, with D perhaps TRBD1 (5 bases). V lost 4 bases, J lost 12 bases, and 24 bases lay in between. This CDR3 comprises 15 residues. Germline values: CDR1 LNHDA, CDR2 SQIVND (reference sequence).

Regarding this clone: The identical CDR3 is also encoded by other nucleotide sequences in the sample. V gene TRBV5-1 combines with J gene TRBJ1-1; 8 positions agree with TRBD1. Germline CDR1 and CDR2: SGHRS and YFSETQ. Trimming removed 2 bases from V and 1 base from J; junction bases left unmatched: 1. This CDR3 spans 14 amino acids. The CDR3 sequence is CASSFQGANTEAFF. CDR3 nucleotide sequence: TGCGCCAGCAGCTTCCAGGGGGCGAACACTGAAGCTTTCTTT. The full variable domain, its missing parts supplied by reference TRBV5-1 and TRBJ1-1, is KAGVTQTPRYLIKTRGQQVTLSCSPISGHRSVSWYQQTPGQGLQFLFEYFSETQRNKGNFPGRFSGRQFSNSRSEMNVSTLELGDSALYLCASSFQGANTEAFFGQGTRLTVV.

CDR3 loop: CASSQMGTNTGELFF. The CDR3 coding sequence is TGTGCCAGCAGTCAAATGGGTACCAACACCGGGGAGCTGTTTTTT. The chain joins TRBV6-1 to TRBJ2-2; D gene ambiguous. The CDR3 covers 15 residues. Germline lookup yields CDR1 MNHNS and CDR2 SASEGT. Trimming took 5 bases from V and 2 from J, leaving 12 bases between them.

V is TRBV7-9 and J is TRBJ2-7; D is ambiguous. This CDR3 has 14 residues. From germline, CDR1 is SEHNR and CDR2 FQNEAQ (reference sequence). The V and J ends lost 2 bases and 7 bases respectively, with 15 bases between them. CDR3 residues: CASSLFDSLDEQYF. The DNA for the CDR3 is TGTGCCAGCAGCTTATTCGACTCCCTCGATGAGCAGTACTTC.

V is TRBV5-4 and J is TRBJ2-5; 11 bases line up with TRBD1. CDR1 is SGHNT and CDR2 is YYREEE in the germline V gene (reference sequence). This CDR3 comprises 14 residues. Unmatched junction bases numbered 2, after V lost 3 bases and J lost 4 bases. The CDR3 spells CASSSDRGRETQYF. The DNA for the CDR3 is TGTGCCAGCAGCTCGGACAGGGGGCGAGAGACCCAGTACTTC.

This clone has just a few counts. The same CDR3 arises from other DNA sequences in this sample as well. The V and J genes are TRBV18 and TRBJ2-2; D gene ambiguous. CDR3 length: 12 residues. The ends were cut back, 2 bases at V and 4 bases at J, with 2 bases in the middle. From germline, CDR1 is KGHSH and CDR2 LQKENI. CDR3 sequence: CASSPGTGELFF. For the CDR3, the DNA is TGTGCCAGCTCACCAGGCACCGGGGAGCTGTTTTTT.

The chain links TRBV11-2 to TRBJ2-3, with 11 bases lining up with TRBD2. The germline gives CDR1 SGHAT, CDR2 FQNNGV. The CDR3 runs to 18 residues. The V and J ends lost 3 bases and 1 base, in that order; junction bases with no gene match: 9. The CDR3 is CASSFRLLGLAGTDTQYF. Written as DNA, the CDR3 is TGTGCCAGCAGCTTTCGACTCTTGGGACTAGCGGGCACAGATACGCAGTATTTT.

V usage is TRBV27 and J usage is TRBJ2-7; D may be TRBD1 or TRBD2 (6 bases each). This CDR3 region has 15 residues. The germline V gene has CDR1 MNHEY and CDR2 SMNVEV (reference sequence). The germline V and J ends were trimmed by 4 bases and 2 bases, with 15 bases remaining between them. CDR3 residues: CASSSRTGGPYEQYF. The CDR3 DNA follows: TGTGCCAGCAGTTCTAGGACCGGGGGCCCCTACGAGCAGTACTTC.